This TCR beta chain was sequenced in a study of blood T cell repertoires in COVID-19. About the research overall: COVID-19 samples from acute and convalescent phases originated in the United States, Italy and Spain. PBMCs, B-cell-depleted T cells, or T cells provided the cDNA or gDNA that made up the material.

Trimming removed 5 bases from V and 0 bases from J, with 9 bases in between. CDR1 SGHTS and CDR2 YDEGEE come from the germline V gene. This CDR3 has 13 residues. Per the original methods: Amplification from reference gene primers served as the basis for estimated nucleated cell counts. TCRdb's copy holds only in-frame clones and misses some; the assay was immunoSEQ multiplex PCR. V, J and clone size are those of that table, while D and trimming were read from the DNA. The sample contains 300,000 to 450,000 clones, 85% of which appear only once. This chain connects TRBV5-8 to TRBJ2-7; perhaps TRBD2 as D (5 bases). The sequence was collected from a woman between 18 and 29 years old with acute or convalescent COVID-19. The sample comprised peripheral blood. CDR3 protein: CASRFGSSYEQYF. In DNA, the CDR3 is TGTGCCAGCAGGTTTGGGAGCTCCTACGAGCAGTACTTC.